The 3 T cell receptor beta chains below were found in one sample sequenced in a study of cytomegalovirus exposure and HLA in healthy donors. The PCR contained 60 Vbeta and 13 Jbeta primers. The protocol was immunoSEQ multiplex PCR, while the TCRdb copy is restricted to in-frame clones and leaves out a portion. The sample shows roughly 60,000 clones, around 82% of them seen only once. The sequencing sample was made of PBMCs. The receptor source for this set is a female donor in good health and CMV-seronegative.

This clone was seen just once. V is TRBV28 and J is TRBJ2-5; TRBD2 is a possible D gene (5 bases). V was cut by 3 bases and J by 11 bases, with 10 bases left in between. The CDR3 is 11 residues long. Germline CDR1 is MDHEN and CDR2 is SYDVKM. CDR3 residues: CASSFLGEQYF. In DNA, the CDR3 is TGTGCCAGCAGTTTCTTGGGAGAGCAGTACTTC.

V is TRBV30 and J is TRBJ2-1; 8 bases line up with TRBD2. The length of the CDR3 is 14 residues. Germline V gene data show CDR1 as GTSNPN and CDR2 as SVGIG (reference sequence). The trim removed 5 bases at V and 8 bases at J, leaving 11 bases unmatched. This chain's CDR3 is CAWDPGLGGDEQFF. The CDR3 DNA is TGTGCCTGGGACCCGGGACTAGGGGGAGATGAGCAGTTCTTC.

V usage is TRBV6-1 and J usage is TRBJ1-5, with TRBD1 as a possible D gene (5 bases). This CDR3 is 14 amino acids long. Germline V CDR1 and CDR2: MNHNS, SASEGT. Trimming cost V 5 bases and J 4 bases, with 12 bases left between them. CDR3 protein: CASSTREGNQPQHF. CDR3 nucleotide sequence: TGTGCCAGCAGTACCCGGGAGGGGAATCAGCCCCAGCATTTT.